A single count supports the clone carrying this T cell receptor (beta chain). As yet, its antigen is unknown. Every donor, a Caucasian adult, lived in Nashville, Tennessee. Genomic DNA for unsorted samples was obtained from 70 million to 100 million PBMCs. V was trimmed by 5 bases and J by 0 bases, leaving 9 bases between them. The CDR3 covers 13 residues. Germline CDR1 reads SGHNT; CDR2 reads YYREEE (reference sequence). This specimen belongs to a study of shared clonotypes between healthy human individuals. Regarding the study as a whole: Limited genetic and exposure-history diversity came from having few donors.

Measured with immunoSEQ multiplex PCR; TCRdb has only the in-frame clones, and not every one. This sample yields about half a million clones, of which around 80% are seen a single time; around 12% belongs to the top ten. This chain links TRBV5-4 with TRBJ2-7; D unresolved. Sequencing used PBMCs. This sequence originates from a woman aged 40 to 49 in good health. Some clones in this sample may be carry-over from other donors' samples. CDR3 DNA: TGTGCCAGCAGTACTCACAGCTCCTACGAGCAGTACTTC. Amino acid sequence: CASSTHSSYEQYF.